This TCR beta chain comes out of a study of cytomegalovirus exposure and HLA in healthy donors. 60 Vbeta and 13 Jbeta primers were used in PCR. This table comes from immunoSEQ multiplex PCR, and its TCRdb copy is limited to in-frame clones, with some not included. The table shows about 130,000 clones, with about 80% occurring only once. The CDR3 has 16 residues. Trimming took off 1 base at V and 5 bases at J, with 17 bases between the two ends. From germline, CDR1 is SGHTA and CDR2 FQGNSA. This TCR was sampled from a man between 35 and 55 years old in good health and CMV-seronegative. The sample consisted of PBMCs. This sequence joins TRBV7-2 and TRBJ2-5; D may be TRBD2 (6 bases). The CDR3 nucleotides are TGTGCCAGCAGCTTAGTATCTGGACTACGAGGGGAGACCCAGTACTTC. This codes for CASSLVSGLRGETQYF.